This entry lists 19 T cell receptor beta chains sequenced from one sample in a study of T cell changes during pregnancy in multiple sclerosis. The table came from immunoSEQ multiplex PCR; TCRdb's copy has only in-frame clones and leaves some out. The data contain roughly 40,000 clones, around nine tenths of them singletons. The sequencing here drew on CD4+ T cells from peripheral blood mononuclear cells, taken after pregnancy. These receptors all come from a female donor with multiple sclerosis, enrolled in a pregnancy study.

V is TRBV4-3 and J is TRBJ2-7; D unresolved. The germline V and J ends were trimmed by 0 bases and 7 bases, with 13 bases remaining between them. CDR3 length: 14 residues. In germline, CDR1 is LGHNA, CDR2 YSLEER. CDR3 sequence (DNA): TGCGCCAGCAGCCAAGAAGTACGGTTCGGGGAGCAGTACTTC. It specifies CASSQEVRFGEQYF.

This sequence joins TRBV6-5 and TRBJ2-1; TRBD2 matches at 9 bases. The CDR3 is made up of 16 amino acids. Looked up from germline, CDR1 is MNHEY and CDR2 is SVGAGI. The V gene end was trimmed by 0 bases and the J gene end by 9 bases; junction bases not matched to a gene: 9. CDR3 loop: CASSYSGGGALGEQFF. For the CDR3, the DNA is TGTGCCAGCAGTTACTCCGGCGGGGGGGCTTTAGGTGAGCAGTTCTTC.

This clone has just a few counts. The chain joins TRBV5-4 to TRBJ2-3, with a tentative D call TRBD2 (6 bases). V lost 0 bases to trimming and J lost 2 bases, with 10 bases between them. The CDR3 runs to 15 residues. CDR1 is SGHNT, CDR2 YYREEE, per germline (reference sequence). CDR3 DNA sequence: TGTGCCAGCAGCTTGGGGGGAGGCCTCACAGATACGCAGTATTTT. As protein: CASSLGGGLTDTQYF.

The CDR3 bases are TGTGCCAGCGGCCGTATGAACACTGAAGCTTTCTTT. Encoded protein: CASGRMNTEAFF. V usage is TRBV6-6 and J usage is TRBJ1-1; no clear D gene. This CDR3 is 12 amino acids long. V lost 8 bases to trimming and J lost 0 bases, with 7 bases between them. CDR1 and CDR2 (germline): MNHNY, SVGAGI (reference sequence).

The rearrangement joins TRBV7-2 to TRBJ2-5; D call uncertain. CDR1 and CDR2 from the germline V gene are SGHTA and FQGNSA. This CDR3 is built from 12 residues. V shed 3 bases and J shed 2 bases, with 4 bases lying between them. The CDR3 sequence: CASSFQQETQYF. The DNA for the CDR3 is TGTGCCAGCAGCTTCCAACAAGAGACCCAGTACTTC.

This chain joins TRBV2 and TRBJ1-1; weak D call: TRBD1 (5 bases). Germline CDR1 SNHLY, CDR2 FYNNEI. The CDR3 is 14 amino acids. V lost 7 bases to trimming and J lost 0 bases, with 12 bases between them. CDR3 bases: TGTGCCAGCAAGGTTCCGGGGGTGAACACTGAAGCTTTCTTT. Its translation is CASKVPGVNTEAFF.

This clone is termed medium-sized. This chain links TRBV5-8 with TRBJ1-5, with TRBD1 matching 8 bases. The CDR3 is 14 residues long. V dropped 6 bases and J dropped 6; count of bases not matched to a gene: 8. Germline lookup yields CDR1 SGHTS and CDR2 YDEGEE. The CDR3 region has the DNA TGTGCCAGCACCTGGACAGGGATTCTTCAGCCCCAGCATTTT. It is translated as CASTWTGILQPQHF. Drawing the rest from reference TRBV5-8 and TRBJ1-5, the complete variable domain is EAGVTQSPTHLIKTRGQQATLRCSPISGHTSVYWYQQALGLGLQFLLWYDEGEERNRGNFPPRFSGRQFPNYSSELNVNALELEDSALYLCASTWTGILQPQHFGDGTRLSIL.

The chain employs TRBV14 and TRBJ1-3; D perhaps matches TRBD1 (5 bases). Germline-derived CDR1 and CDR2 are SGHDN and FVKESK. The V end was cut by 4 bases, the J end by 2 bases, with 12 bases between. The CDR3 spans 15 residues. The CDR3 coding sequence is TGTGCCAGCAGCCCGCTACAGGATACTGGAAACACCATATATTTT. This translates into CASSPLQDTGNTIYF.

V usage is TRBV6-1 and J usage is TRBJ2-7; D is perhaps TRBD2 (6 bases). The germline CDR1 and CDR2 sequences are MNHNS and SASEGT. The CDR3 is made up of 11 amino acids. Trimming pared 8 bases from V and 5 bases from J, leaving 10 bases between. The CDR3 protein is CASREWNEQYF. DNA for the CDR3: TGTGCCAGCCGGGAGTGGAACGAGCAGTACTTC.

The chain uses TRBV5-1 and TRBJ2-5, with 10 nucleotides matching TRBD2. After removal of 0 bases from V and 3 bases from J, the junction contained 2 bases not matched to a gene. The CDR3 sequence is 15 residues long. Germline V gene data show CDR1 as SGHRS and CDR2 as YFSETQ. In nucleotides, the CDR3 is TGCGCCAGCAGCTTGGTTACTAGCGGGGAAGAGACCCAGTACTTC. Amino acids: CASSLVTSGEETQYF.

The CDR3 DNA follows: TGCGCCAGCAGCTTGGGGCAACGTTCCTACAATGAGCAGTTCTTC. This gives the protein CASSLGQRSYNEQFF. The rearrangement uses TRBV5-1 and TRBJ2-1; no clear D. V was pared by 0 bases and J by 1 base, with 8 bases between. Germline V lookup: CDR1 SGHRS, CDR2 YFSETQ. The CDR3 loop spans 15 amino acids.

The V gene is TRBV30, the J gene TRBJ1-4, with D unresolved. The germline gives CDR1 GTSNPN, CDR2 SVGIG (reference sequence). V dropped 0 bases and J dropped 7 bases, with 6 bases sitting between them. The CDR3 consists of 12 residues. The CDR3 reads CAWSVQVEKLFF. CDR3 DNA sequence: TGTGCCTGGAGTGTACAAGTTGAAAAACTGTTTTTT.

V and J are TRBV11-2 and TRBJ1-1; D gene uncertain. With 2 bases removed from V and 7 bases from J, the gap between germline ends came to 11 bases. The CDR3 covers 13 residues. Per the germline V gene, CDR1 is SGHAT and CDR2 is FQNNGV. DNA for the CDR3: TGTGCCAGCAGCTTACAACCCCTCGGTGAAGCTTTCTTT. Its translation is CASSLQPLGEAFF.

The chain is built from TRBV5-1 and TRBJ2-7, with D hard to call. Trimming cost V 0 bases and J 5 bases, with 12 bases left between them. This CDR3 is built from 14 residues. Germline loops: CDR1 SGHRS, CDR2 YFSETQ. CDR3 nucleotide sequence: TGCGCCAGCAGCTTGGATCCTAATCTCGACGAGCAGTACTTC. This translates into CASSLDPNLDEQYF.

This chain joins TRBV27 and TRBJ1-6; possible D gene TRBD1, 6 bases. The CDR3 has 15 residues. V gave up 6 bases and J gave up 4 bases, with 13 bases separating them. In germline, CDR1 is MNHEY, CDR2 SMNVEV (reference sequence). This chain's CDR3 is CASSPGEAYNSPLHF. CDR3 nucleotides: TGTGCCAGCAGCCCAGGGGAAGCGTATAATTCACCCCTCCACTTT.

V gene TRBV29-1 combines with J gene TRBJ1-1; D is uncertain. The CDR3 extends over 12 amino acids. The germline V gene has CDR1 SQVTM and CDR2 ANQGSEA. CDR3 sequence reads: CACHGLNTEAFF. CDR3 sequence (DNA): TGCGCATGTCACGGTTTGAACACTGAAGCTTTCTTT. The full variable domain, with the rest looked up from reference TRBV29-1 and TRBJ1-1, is SAVISQKPSRDICQRGTSLTIQCQVDSQVTMMFWYRQQPGQSLTLIATANQGSEATYESGFVIDKFPISRPNLTFSTLTVSNMSPEDSSIYLCACHGLNTEAFFGQGTRLTVV.

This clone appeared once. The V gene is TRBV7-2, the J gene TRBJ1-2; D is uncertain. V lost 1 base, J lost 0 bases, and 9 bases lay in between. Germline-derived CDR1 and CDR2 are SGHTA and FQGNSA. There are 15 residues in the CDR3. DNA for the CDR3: TGTGCCAGCAGCTTAGAGAGGCAAGCTAACTATGGCTACACCTTC. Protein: CASSLERQANYGYTF.

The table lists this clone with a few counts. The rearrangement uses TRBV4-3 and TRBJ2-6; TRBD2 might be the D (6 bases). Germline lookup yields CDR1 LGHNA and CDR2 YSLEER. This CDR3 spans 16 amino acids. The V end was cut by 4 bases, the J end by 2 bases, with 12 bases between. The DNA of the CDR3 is TGCGCCAGCAGCCCCCACACGGGGGCTGGGGCCAACGTCCTGACTTTC. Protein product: CASSPHTGAGANVLTF.

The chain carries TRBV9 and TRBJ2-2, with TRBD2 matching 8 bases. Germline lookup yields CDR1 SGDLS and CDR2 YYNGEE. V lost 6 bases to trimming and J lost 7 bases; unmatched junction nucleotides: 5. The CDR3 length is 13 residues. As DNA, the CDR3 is TGTGCCAGCAACGGGGGGGCCCACGGGGAGCTGTTTTTT. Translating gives CASNGGAHGELFF.